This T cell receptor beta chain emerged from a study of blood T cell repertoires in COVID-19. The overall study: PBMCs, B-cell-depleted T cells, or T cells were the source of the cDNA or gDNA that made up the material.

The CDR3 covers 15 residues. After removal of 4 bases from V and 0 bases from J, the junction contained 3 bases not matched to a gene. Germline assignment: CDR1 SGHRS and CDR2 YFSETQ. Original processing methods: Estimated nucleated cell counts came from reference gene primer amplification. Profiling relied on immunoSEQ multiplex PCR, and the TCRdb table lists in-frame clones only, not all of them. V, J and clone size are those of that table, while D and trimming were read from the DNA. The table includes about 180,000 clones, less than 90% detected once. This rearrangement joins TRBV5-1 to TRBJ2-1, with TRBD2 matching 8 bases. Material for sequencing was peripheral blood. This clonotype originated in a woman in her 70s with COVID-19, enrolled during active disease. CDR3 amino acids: CASSNSGNSYNEQFF. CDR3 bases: TGCGCCAGCAGCAATAGCGGGAACTCCTACAATGAGCAGTTCTTC.